This section outlines one T cell receptor (beta chain) sequence together with its context. Age- and sex-matched healthy donors served as the control group. This sample stems from a study of CD8 T cells in Susac syndrome. RNA, at about 0.5 to 1 ug, was reverse transcribed with random hexamers. Each CDR3 protein gets one entry after TCRdb re-called the immunoSEQ multiplex PCR reads with MiXCR. The sample has roughly 60,000 distinct CDR3 sequences; 85% to 95% are singletons. The germline CDR1 and CDR2 sequences are SNHLY and FYNNEI. This CDR3 contains 14 residues. V shed 5 bases and J shed 5 bases, with 16 bases lying between them.

Material: CD8+ T cells from PBMCs. The receptor was derived from a human donor in good health. The genes are TRBV2 and TRBJ2-7; maybe TRBD1 (6 bases). CDR3 residues: CASSRGRGRDEQYF. CDR3 in DNA: TGTGCCAGCAGTAGGGGCAGGGGAAGGGACGAGCAGTACTTC.